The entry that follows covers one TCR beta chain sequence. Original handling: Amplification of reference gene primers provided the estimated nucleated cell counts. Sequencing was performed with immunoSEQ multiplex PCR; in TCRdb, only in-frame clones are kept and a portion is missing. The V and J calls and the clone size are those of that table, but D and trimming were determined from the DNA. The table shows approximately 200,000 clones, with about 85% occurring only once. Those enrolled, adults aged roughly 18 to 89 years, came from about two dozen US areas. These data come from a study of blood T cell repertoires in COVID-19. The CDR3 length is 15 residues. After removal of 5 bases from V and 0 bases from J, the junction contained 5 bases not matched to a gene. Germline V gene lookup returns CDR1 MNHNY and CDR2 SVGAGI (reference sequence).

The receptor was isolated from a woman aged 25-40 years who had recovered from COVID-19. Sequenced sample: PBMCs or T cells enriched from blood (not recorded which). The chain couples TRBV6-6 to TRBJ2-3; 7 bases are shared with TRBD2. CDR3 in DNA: TGTGCCAGCAGTCCGCGGGGGACTAGCACAGATACGCAGTATTTT. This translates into CASSPRGTSTDTQYF.